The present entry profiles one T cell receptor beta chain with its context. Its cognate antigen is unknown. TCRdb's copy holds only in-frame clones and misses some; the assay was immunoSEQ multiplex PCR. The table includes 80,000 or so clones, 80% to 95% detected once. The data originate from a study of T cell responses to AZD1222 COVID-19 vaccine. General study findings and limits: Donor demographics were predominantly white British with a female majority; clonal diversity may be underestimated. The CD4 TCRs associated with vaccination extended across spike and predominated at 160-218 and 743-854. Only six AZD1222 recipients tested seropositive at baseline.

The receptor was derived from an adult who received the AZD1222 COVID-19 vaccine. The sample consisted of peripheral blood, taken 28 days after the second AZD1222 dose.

CDR3 region: CASSLTYGSGYTDTQYF. CDR3 coding DNA: TGTGCCAGCAGCTTAACTTACGGGAGCGGGTACACAGATACGCAGTATTTT. The chain uses TRBV11-2 and TRBJ2-3, with D maybe TRBD2 (6 bases). The germline gives CDR1 SGHAT, CDR2 FQNNGV. Deletions cut 2 bases from V and 2 bases from J, with 17 bases between. This CDR3 contains 17 residues.